This T cell receptor (beta chain) was captured in a study of T-cell reconstitution after alpha-beta-depleted transplantation in children. This CDR3 region has 15 residues. Germline V gene lookup returns CDR1 SGHRS and CDR2 YFSETQ. Trimming took off 6 bases at V and 4 bases at J, with 16 bases between the two ends. The TCRbeta library was prepared with unique molecular identifiers. Each CDR3 protein is one row after TCRdb ran MiXCR on the PCR reads. The table includes 450,000 to 500,000 distinct CDR3 sequences, 12% detected once. This chain connects TRBV5-1 to TRBJ2-2; TRBD2 might be the D (6 bases). The sample consisted of PBMCs from the stem cell graft donor, taken from the stem cell graft. The TCR sequence derives from a human donor who donated a stem cell graft to a child with combined immunodeficiency. CDR3 DNA sequence: TGCGCCAGCACAAACAGGCCCGGGGGCACCGGGGAGCTGTTTTTT. It translates to CASTNRPGGTGELFF. The full variable domain, its missing parts supplied by reference TRBV5-1 and TRBJ2-2, is KAGVTQTPRYLIKTRGQQVTLSCSPISGHRSVSWYQQTPGQGLQFLFEYFSETQRNKGNFPGRFSGRQFSNSRSEMNVSTLELGDSALYLCASTNRPGGTGELFFGEGSRLTVL.